The next 20 T cell receptor beta chains were all read from a single sample in a study of T cell changes during pregnancy in multiple sclerosis (dated by TCRdb to about 2019). Library preparation employed the immunoSEQ multiplex PCR assay. TCRdb obtained this table from immuneACCESS and retained in-frame rearrangements with V and J assigned. These tables miss some clones; where compared with another copy, unresolved V genes account for less than half of the shortfall, and the remainder is unexplained. Counted in this sample were 100,000 or so clones; approximately 94% of them appeared once. The top ten hold around 2.3% of the sample. The source was peripheral blood, collected in the third trimester of pregnancy. These receptors were collected from a female donor with multiple sclerosis, enrolled in a pregnancy study.

The rearrangement joins TRBV5-1 to TRBJ1-2, with D perhaps TRBD1 (6 bases). Germline V gene sequence: CDR1 SGHRS, CDR2 YFSETQ. This CDR3 contains 14 residues. The V end was cut by 2 bases, the J end by 6 bases, with 14 bases between. The CDR3 reads CASSFGDKLDGYTF. The CDR3 nucleotides read TGCGCCAGCAGCTTCGGGGACAAATTGGATGGCTACACCTTC.

This clone was recorded once. CDR3 in amino acids: CASTDRANFRQPQHF. For the CDR3, the DNA is TGTGCCAGTACCGACAGGGCTAACTTTCGTCAGCCCCAGCATTTT. The chain is built from TRBV19 and TRBJ1-5; 7 positions agree with TRBD1. J lost 6 bases, V lost 7 bases, and 12 bases had no gene match. CDR1 LNHDA and CDR2 SQIVND come from the germline V gene (reference sequence). This CDR3 region has 15 residues.

This sequence joins TRBV5-1 and TRBJ1-3; no definite D call. Germline-derived CDR1 and CDR2 are SGHRS and YFSETQ. Trimming removed 4 bases at V and 0 bases at J, with 8 bases between. The CDR3 has 14 residues. The CDR3 sequence: CASSPPGSGNTIYF. CDR3 DNA sequence: TGCGCCAGCAGCCCTCCGGGCTCTGGAAACACCATATATTTT.

The V and J genes are TRBV15 and TRBJ2-5; 9 bases are shared with TRBD2. This CDR3 has 16 amino acids. The trim removed 0 bases at V and 3 bases at J, leaving 5 bases unmatched. The V gene's germline CDR1 is LNHNV and CDR2 YYDKDF (reference sequence). For the CDR3, the DNA is TGTGCCACCAGCAGAGAGGCGGGAGGGATGAAAGAGACCCAGTACTTC. Its translation is CATSREAGGMKETQYF.

This clone was seen a few times. The V gene is TRBV7-2, the J gene TRBJ2-7; TRBD2 matches 8 bases. This CDR3 is 15 amino acids long. V was clipped by 0 bases and J by 1 base; unmatched bases: 2. CDR1 is SGHTA and CDR2 is FQGNSA in the germline V gene. The CDR3 sequence: CASSLAASGSYEQYF. The CDR3 DNA is TGTGCCAGCAGCTTAGCGGCTAGCGGGTCCTACGAGCAGTACTTC.

The rearrangement links TRBV5-1 to TRBJ2-7, with 8 bases lining up with TRBD1. The CDR3 runs to 16 residues. Unmatched junction bases numbered 10, after V lost 3 bases and J lost 2 bases. Germline V gene lookup returns CDR1 SGHRS and CDR2 YFSETQ. CDR3 nucleotides: TGCGCCAGCAGCTCAAGACAGGGGCCTACCCCCTACGAGCAGTACTTC. Amino acids: CASSSRQGPTPYEQYF.

The rearrangement joins TRBV5-1 to TRBJ2-5, with a weak D call TRBD2 (5 bases). The CDR3 is made up of 14 amino acids. V lost 4 bases to trimming and J lost 5 bases, with 15 bases between them. From germline, CDR1 is SGHRS and CDR2 YFSETQ. The CDR3 region is CASSALGDRETQYF. CDR3 bases: TGCGCCAGCAGCGCTCTCGGGGATCGCGAGACCCAGTACTTC.

The rearrangement joins TRBV5-1 to TRBJ2-2, with a possible D match to TRBD1 (5 bases). V dropped 0 bases and J dropped 4 bases, with 10 bases sitting between them. This CDR3 spans 15 amino acids. CDR1 is SGHRS, CDR2 YFSETQ, per germline. CDR3 DNA: TGCGCCAGCAGCTTGGGGGGTACAGGCACCGGGGAGCTGTTTTTT. It codes for CASSLGGTGTGELFF.

This chain uses TRBV13 with TRBJ1-4, with D possibly matching TRBD1 (6 bases). CDR1 is PRHDT, CDR2 FYEKMQ, per germline (reference sequence). The CDR3 totals 14 residues. Trimming removed 4 bases from V and 6 bases from J, with 12 bases in between. CDR3 in amino acids: CASSSQGSDEKLFF. The DNA of the CDR3 is TGTGCCAGCAGCTCACAGGGTTCCGATGAAAAACTGTTTTTT.

This clone showed up just once. The chain couples TRBV19 to TRBJ2-7; the match to TRBD1 covers 8 bases. The V gene end was trimmed by 6 bases and the J gene end by 5 bases; junction bases not matched to a gene: 6. The CDR3 is made up of 13 amino acids. CDR1 and CDR2 (germline): LNHDA, SQIVND (reference sequence). CDR3 amino acids: CASRKDRGHEQYF. CDR3 nucleotide sequence: TGTGCCAGTAGAAAAGACAGGGGTCACGAGCAGTACTTC.

The chain has TRBV18 and TRBJ1-2, with TRBD1 identical over 7 bases. After removal of 3 bases from V and 0 bases from J, the junction contained 7 bases not matched to a gene. This CDR3 contains 16 residues. From germline, CDR1 is KGHSH and CDR2 LQKENI. CDR3 DNA sequence: TGTGCCAGCTCACCCGAGGGACAGTCAACTAACTATGGCTACACCTTC. Its translation: CASSPEGQSTNYGYTF.

This sequence joins TRBV4-3 and TRBJ2-5; D is possibly TRBD1 (6 bases). The end of the DNA fits TRBJ2-7 better, so the J call may be wrong. This CDR3 contains 13 residues. In germline, CDR1 is LGHNA, CDR2 YSLEER. The CDR3, as DNA: TGCGCCAGCGCACTTGCACAGGGAAACGAGCAGTACTTC. It encodes CASALAQGNEQYF.

The chain couples TRBV2 to TRBJ1-5; 7 positions match TRBD1. Germline CDR1 and CDR2: SNHLY and FYNNEI. The CDR3 totals 13 residues. With V trimmed by 9 bases and J by 4 bases, 6 bases remained unmatched. The CDR3 reads CASGDRINQPQHF. The CDR3 nucleotides are TGTGCCAGTGGGGACAGAATAAATCAGCCCCAGCATTTT.

The V and J genes are TRBV7-9 and TRBJ2-4; 7 positions match TRBD1. This CDR3 is built from 16 residues. V lost 5 bases to trimming and J lost 1 base; unmatched junction nucleotides: 8. Germline V lookup: CDR1 SEHNR, CDR2 FQNEAQ (reference sequence). CDR3 DNA sequence: TGTGCCAGCAGCCGAGGGGGCACTTCTGCCAAAAACATTCAGTACTTC. Protein product: CASSRGGTSAKNIQYF. Drawing the rest from reference TRBV7-9 and TRBJ2-4, the complete variable domain is DTGVSQNPRHKITKRGQNVTFRCDPISEHNRLYWYRQTLGQGPEFLTYFQNEAQLEKSRLLSDRFSAERPKGSFSTLEIQRTEQGDSAMYLCASSRGGTSAKNIQYFGAGTRLSVL.

V and J are TRBV19 and TRBJ2-7, with 9 bases lining up with TRBD2. This CDR3 spans 14 amino acids. Unmatched junction bases numbered 8, after V lost 5 bases and J lost 6 bases. The germline gives CDR1 LNHDA, CDR2 SQIVND (reference sequence). The CDR3 DNA is TGTGCCAGTAGTGCCTATAGCGGGAGTAGCGAGCAGTACTTC. It encodes CASSAYSGSSEQYF.

This clone came up once. The chain is built from TRBV2 and TRBJ2-7, with D uncertain. From germline, CDR1 is SNHLY and CDR2 FYNNEI. CDR3 length equals 12 residues. Trimming took off 4 bases at V and 7 bases at J, with 11 bases between the two ends. Written as DNA, the CDR3 is TGTGCCAGCAGTGGAGGCCTTAGGGAGCAGTACTTC. Its protein product is CASSGGLREQYF.

The V and J genes are TRBV5-4 and TRBJ2-7; no definite D call. The CDR3 runs to 13 residues. Germline-derived CDR1 and CDR2 are SGHNT and YYREEE (reference sequence). Trimming took 0 bases from V and 2 from J, leaving 6 bases between them. The CDR3 is CASSLGGTYEQYF. The CDR3 DNA sequence: TGTGCCAGCAGCTTGGGAGGCACCTACGAGCAGTACTTC.

This sequence joins TRBV5-5 and TRBJ2-7; 11 bases fit TRBD2. Germline V gene sequence: CDR1 SGHKS, CDR2 YYEKEE (reference sequence). V shed 5 bases and J 2 bases; nucleotides not matched to a gene: 9. The CDR3 consists of 16 residues. The CDR3 bases are TGTGCCAGCAGTTCAAATCCGGGACTAGCGGCCTACGAGCAGTACTTC. Amino acids: CASSSNPGLAAYEQYF.

This clone was seen just once. The rearrangement joins TRBV19 to TRBJ2-7; D is possibly TRBD2 (5 bases). The CDR3 contains 14 residues. V lost 1 base and J lost 2, with 9 bases in between. The germline V gene encodes CDR1 LNHDA and CDR2 SQIVND (reference sequence). The CDR3 protein is CASSIGPGTYEQYF. As DNA, the CDR3 is TGTGCCAGTAGTATAGGACCGGGAACCTACGAGCAGTACTTC. The full variable domain, its missing parts supplied by reference TRBV19 and TRBJ2-7, is DGGITQSPKYLFRKEGQNVTLSCEQNLNHDAMYWYRQDPGQGLRLIYYSQIVNDFQKGDIAEGYSVSREKKESFPLTVTSAQKNPTAFYLCASSIGPGTYEQYFGPGTRLTVT.

This sequence joins TRBV4-3 and TRBJ2-3, with 9 nucleotides matching TRBD1. V lost 1 base, J lost 0 bases, and 5 bases stayed unmatched. Germline V gene sequence: CDR1 LGHNA, CDR2 YSLEER. The CDR3 has 17 amino acids. CDR3 amino acids: CASSQGTGGSSTDTQYF. CDR3 coding DNA: TGCGCCAGCAGCCAAGGAACAGGGGGCTCAAGCACAGATACGCAGTATTTT.